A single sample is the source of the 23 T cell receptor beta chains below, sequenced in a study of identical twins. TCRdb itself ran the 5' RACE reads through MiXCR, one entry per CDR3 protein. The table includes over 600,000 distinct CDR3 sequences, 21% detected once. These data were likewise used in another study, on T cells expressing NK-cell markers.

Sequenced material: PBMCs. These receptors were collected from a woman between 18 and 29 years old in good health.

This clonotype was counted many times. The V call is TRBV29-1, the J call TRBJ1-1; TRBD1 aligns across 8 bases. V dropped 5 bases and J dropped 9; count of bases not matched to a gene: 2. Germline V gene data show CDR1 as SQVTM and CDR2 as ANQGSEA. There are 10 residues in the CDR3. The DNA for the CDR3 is TGCAGCGTTCGGGACAGGAAAGCTTTCTTT. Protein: CSVRDRKAFF. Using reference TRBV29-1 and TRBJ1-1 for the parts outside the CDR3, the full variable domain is SAVISQKPSRDICQRGTSLTIQCQVDSQVTMMFWYRQQPGQSLTLIATANQGSEATYESGFVIDKFPISRPNLTFSTLTVSNMSPEDSSIYLCSVRDRKAFFGQGTRLTVV.

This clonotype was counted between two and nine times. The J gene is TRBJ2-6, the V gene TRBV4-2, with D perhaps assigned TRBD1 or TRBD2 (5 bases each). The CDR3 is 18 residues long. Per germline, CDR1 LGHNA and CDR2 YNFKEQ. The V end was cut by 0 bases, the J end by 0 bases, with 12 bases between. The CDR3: CASSQEGTDTSGANVLTF. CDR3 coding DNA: TGTGCCAGCAGCCAAGAGGGGACGGATACCTCTGGGGCCAACGTCCTGACTTTC.

This CDR3 reads CSAPLGAKQFF. The CDR3 DNA follows: TGCAGTGCCCCCTTAGGGGCGAAGCAGTTCTTC. The chain carries TRBV20-1 and TRBJ2-1, with TRBD1 as a possible D gene (5 bases). Trimming removed 6 bases from V and 11 bases from J, with 14 bases in between. Germline V gene data show CDR1 as DFQATT and CDR2 as SNEGSKA (reference sequence). The CDR3 is 11 residues long.

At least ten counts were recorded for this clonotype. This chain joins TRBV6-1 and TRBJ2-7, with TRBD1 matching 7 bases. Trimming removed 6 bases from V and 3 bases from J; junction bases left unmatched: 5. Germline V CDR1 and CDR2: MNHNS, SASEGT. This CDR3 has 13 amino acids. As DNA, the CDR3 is TGTGCCAGCAGACGACAGGGCAACTACGAGCAGTACTTC. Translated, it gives CASRRQGNYEQYF.

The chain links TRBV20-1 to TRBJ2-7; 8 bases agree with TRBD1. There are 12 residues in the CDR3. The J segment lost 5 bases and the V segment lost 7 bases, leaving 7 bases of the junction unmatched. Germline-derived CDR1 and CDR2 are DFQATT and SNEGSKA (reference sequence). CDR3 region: CSGQGQLDEQYF. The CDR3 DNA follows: TGCAGTGGACAGGGGCAACTCGACGAGCAGTACTTC.

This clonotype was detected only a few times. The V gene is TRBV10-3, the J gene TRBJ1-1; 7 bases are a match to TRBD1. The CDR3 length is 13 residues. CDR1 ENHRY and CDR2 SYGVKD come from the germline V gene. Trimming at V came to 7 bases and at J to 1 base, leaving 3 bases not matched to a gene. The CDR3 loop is CAIKGQQNTEAFF. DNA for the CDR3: TGTGCCATCAAGGGACAGCAGAACACTGAAGCTTTCTTT.

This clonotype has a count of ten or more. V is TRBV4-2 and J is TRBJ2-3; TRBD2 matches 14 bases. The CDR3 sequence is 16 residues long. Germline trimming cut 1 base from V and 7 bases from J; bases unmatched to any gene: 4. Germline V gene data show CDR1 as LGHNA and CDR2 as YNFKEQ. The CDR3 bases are TGTGCCAGCAGCCAAGGACTAGCGGGGGGGCAAAATACGCAGTATTTT. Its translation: CASSQGLAGGQNTQYF.

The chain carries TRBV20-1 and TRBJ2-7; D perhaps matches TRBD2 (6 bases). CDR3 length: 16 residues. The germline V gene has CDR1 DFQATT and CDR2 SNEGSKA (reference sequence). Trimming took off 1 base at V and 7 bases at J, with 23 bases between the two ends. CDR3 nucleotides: TGCAGTGCTAGAGGGGTTGGCGGGGTGGGTCTCAGGGAGCAGTACTTC. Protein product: CSARGVGGVGLREQYF.

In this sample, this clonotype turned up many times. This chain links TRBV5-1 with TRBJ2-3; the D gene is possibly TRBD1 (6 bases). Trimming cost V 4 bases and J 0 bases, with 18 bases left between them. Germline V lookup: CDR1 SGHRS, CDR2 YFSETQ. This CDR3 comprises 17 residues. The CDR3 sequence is CASSPTTGIPSTDTQYF. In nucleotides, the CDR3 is TGCGCCAGCAGCCCCACTACAGGGATCCCTAGCACAGATACGCAGTATTTT. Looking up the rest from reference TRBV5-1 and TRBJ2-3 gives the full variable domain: KAGVTQTPRYLIKTRGQQVTLSCSPISGHRSVSWYQQTPGQGLQFLFEYFSETQRNKGNFPGRFSGRQFSNSRSEMNVSTLELGDSALYLCASSPTTGIPSTDTQYFGPGTRLTVL.

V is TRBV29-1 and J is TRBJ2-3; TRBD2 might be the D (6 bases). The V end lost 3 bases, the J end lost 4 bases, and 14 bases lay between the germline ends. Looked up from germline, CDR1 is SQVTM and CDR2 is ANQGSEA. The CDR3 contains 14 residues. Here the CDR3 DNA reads TGCAGCGTTGAGGAGACTAGGGGTGCAGATACGCAGTATTTT. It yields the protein CSVEETRGADTQYF.

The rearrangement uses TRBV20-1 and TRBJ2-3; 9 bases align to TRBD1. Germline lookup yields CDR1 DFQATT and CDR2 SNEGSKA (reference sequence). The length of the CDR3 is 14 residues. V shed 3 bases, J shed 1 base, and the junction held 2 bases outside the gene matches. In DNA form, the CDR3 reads TGCAGTGCTAGGGGGGACAGGGGCACAGATACGCAGTATTTT. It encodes CSARGDRGTDTQYF.

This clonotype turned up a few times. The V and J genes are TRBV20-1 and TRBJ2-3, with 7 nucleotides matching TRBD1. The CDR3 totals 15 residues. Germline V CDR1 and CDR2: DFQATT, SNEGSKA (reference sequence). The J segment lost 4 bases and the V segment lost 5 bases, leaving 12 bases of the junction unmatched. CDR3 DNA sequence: TGCAGTGCTTCTCCCCTGACAGGGTCCCCAGATACGCAGTATTTT. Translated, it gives CSASPLTGSPDTQYF.

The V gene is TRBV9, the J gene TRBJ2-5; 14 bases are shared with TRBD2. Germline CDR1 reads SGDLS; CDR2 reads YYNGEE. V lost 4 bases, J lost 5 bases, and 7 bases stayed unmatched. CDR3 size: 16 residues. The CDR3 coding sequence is TGTGCCAGCAGCCCCGGGACTAGCGGGAGCCTCGAGACCCAGTACTTC. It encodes CASSPGTSGSLETQYF.

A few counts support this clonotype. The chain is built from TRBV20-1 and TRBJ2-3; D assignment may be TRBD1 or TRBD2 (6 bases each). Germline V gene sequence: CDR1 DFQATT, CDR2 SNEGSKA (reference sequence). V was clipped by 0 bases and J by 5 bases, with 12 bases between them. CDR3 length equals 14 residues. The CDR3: CSAREGGAVDTQYF. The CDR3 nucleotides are TGCAGTGCTAGAGAGGGGGGCGCGGTAGATACGCAGTATTTT.

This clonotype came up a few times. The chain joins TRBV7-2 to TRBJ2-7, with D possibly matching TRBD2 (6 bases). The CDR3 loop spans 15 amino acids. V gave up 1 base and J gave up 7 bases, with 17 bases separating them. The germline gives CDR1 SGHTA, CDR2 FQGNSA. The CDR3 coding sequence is TGTGCCAGCAGCTTAGGGGACGTCGGGGGTGAAGAGCAGTACTTC. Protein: CASSLGDVGGEEQYF.

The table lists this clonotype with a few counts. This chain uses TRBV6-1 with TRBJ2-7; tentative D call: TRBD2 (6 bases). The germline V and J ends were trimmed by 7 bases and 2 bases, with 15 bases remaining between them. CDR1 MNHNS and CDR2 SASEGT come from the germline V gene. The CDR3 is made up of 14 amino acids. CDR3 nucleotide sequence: TGTGCCAGCACCGCGGGGTCCGATCCCTACGAGCAGTACTTC. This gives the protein CASTAGSDPYEQYF.

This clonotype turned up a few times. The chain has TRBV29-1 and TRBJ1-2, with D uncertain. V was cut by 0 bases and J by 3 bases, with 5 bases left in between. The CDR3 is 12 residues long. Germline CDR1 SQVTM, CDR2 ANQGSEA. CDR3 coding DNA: TGCAGCGTTGAAGATCGGGACTATGGCTACACCTTC. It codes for CSVEDRDYGYTF.

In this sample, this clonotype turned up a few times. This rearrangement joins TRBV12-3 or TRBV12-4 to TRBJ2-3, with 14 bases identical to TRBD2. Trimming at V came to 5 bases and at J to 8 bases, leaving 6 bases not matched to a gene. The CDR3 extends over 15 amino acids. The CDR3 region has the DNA TGTGCCAGCAGTGCGACTAGCGGGGGGGCGGGTACGCAGTATTTT. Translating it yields CASSATSGGAGTQYF.

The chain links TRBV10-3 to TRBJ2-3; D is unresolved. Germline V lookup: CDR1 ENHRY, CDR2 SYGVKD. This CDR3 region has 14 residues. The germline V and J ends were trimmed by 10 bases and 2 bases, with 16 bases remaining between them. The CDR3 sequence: CATRLGPYTDTQYF. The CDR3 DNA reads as TGTGCCACTAGATTAGGGCCTTACACAGATACGCAGTATTTT.

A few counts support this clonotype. The CDR3 nucleotides read TGTGCCACCAGCAGAGCCTCAAGATTTTCACCCCTCCACTTT. This sequence encodes CATSRASRFSPLHF. V gene TRBV15 combines with J gene TRBJ1-6, with D unclear. The V gene lost 1 base and the J gene lost 9 bases, with 10 bases spanning the gap. The CDR3 spans 14 residues. The germline V gene has CDR1 LNHNV and CDR2 YYDKDF (reference sequence).

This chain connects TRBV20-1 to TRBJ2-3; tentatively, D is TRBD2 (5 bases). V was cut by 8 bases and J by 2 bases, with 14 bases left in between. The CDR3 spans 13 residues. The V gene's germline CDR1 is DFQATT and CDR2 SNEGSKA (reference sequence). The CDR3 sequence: CSNRDFHTDTQYF. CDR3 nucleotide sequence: TGCAGTAACCGGGATTTCCACACAGATACGCAGTATTTT.

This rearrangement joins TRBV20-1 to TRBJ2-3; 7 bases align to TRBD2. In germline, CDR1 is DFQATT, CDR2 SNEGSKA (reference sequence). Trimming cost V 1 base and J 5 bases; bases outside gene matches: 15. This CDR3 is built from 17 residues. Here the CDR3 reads CSARVPIGGSSGDTQYF. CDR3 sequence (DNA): TGCAGTGCTAGAGTCCCTATTGGCGGGAGCTCAGGAGATACGCAGTATTTT.

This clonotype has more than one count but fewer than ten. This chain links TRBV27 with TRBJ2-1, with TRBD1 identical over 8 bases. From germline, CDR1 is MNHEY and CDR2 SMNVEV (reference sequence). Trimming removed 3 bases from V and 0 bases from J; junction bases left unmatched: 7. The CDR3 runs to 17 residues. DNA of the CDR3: TGTGCCAGCAGTTTGCGGACAGGGATAAGCTCCTACAATGAGCAGTTCTTC. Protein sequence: CASSLRTGISSYNEQFF.